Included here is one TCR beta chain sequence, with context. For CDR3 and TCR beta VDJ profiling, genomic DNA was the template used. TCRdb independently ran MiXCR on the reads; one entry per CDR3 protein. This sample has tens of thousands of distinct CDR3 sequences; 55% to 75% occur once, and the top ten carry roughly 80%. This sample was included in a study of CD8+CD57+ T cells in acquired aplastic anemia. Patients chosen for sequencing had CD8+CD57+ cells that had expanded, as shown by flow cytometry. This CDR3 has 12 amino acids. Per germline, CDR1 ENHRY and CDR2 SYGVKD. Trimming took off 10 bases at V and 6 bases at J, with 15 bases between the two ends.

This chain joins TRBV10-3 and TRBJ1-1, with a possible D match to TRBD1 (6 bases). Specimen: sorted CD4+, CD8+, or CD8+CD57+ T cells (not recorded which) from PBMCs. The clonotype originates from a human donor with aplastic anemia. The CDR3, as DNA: TGTGCCACCATTGGACAGACGGCTGAAGCTTTCTTT. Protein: CATIGQTAEAFF.